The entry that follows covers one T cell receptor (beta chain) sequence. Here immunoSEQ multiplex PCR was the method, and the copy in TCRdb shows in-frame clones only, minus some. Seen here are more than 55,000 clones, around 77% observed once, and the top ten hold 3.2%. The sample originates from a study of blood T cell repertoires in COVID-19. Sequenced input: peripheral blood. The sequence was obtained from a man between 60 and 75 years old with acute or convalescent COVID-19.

DNA for the CDR3: TGTGCCACCAGTGGGGGCGAGTTCACAGATACGCAGTATTTT. Translated, it gives CATSGGEFTDTQYF. V gene TRBV24-1 combines with J gene TRBJ2-3; D is perhaps TRBD1 (5 bases). Trimming cost V 5 bases and J 2 bases, with 10 bases left between them. CDR3 length: 14 residues. Germline CDR1 KGHDR, CDR2 SFDVKD.